These 21 T cell receptor beta chains originate from one sample sequenced in a study of T cell changes during pregnancy in multiple sclerosis. This table comes from immunoSEQ multiplex PCR, and its TCRdb copy is limited to in-frame clones, with some not included. This table holds about 79,000 clones, 85% to 95% found once. The source material was peripheral blood, sampled in the second trimester of pregnancy. Receptors originate from a female donor in good health, enrolled as a control in a pregnancy study.

The chain employs TRBV7-8 and TRBJ1-2, with D tentatively TRBD1 (5 bases). The germline V gene encodes CDR1 SGHVS and CDR2 FQNEAQ. The V gene lost 6 bases and the J gene lost 0 bases, with 8 bases spanning the gap. This CDR3 is 13 amino acids long. In DNA, the CDR3 is TGTGCCAGCAGTAGACAGTCTAACTATGGCTACACCTTC. Protein: CASSRQSNYGYTF.

The rearrangement joins TRBV15 to TRBJ2-5, with D unclear. This CDR3 comprises 13 residues. Looked up from germline, CDR1 is LNHNV and CDR2 is YYDKDF (reference sequence). Deletions cut 0 bases from V and 4 bases from J, with 6 bases between. CDR3 region: CATSRDNPETQYF. CDR3 DNA sequence: TGTGCCACCAGCAGAGATAATCCAGAGACCCAGTACTTC.

This chain uses TRBV18 with TRBJ1-2; the D is unclear. Between the trimmed V and J ends, which lost 2 bases and 4 bases, there was a span of 14 bases. The CDR3 extends over 15 amino acids. Germline V gene data show CDR1 as KGHSH and CDR2 as LQKENI. This CDR3 is CASSPNPDGLYGYTF. The CDR3 DNA reads as TGTGCCAGCTCACCAAATCCGGACGGACTCTATGGCTACACCTTC.

This chain connects TRBV4-3 to TRBJ1-5, with D perhaps TRBD1 (6 bases). The CDR3 length is 13 residues. Trimming left V 2 bases short and J 13 bases short, with 15 bases between. From germline, CDR1 is LGHNA and CDR2 YSLEER. CDR3 amino acids: CASSQSYRGAQHF. The CDR3 DNA follows: TGCGCCAGCAGCCAATCATATCGGGGGGCGCAGCATTTT.

V is TRBV11-2 and J is TRBJ1-2; D is unclear. The germline V and J ends were trimmed by 2 bases and 6 bases, with 16 bases remaining between them. CDR1 and CDR2 from the germline V gene are SGHAT and FQNNGV. CDR3 size: 15 residues. CDR3 sequence reads: CASSLRGLGSDGYTF. CDR3 DNA sequence: TGTGCCAGCAGCTTAAGAGGACTGGGCTCGGATGGCTACACCTTC.

The J gene is TRBJ2-5, the V gene TRBV5-1; D is ambiguous. Germline values: CDR1 SGHRS, CDR2 YFSETQ. The V gene lost 0 bases and the J gene lost 2 bases, with 8 bases spanning the gap. The CDR3 spans 14 residues. The CDR3 coding sequence is TGCGCCAGCAGCTTGGGCACAATTCAAGAGACCCAGTACTTC. It translates to CASSLGTIQETQYF.

CDR3 sequence reads: CASSYGQGLNTEAFF. DNA of the CDR3: TGTGCCAGCAGTTACGGGCAGGGGTTGAACACTGAAGCTTTCTTT. The chain uses TRBV6-6 and TRBJ1-1; D perhaps matches TRBD1 (6 bases). In germline, CDR1 is MNHNY, CDR2 SVGAGI (reference sequence). This CDR3 is built from 15 residues. The V end lost 2 bases, the J end lost 0 bases, and 10 bases lay between the germline ends.

This sequence joins TRBV5-8 and TRBJ1-1; 7 bases map to TRBD1. CDR1 is SGHTS and CDR2 is YDEGEE in the germline V gene. V trimming: 5 bases; J trimming: 6 bases; junction bases outside the gene matches: 10. The CDR3 has 14 amino acids. The CDR3 region is CASSRLGGLAEAFF. For the CDR3, the DNA is TGTGCCAGCAGTCGCTTAGGGGGCCTGGCTGAAGCTTTCTTT.

This clone was seen only once. The chain combines TRBV7-8 with TRBJ1-1; D is perhaps TRBD1 (6 bases). This CDR3 has 15 residues. Germline lookup yields CDR1 SGHVS and CDR2 FQNEAQ. The V gene lost 5 bases and the J gene lost 2 bases, with 15 bases spanning the gap. As DNA, the CDR3 is TGTGCCAGCAGCCCCGGACAGCGGAGAAACACTGAAGCTTTCTTT. Amino acid sequence: CASSPGQRRNTEAFF.

This rearrangement joins TRBV19 to TRBJ1-2; D unclear. This CDR3 has 12 amino acids. V gave up 10 bases and J gave up 2 bases, with 11 bases separating them. Per the germline V gene, CDR1 is LNHDA and CDR2 is SQIVND (reference sequence). The chain's CDR3 is CATRPGNYGYTF. The CDR3 region has the DNA TGTGCCACTAGACCCGGGAACTATGGCTACACCTTC. The full variable domain, in which reference TRBV19 and TRBJ1-2 provide the parts outside the CDR3, is DGGITQSPKYLFRKEGQNVTLSCEQNLNHDAMYWYRQDPGQGLRLIYYSQIVNDFQKGDIAEGYSVSREKKESFPLTVTSAQKNPTAFYLCATRPGNYGYTFGSGTRLTVV.

This sequence joins TRBV2 and TRBJ1-4, with TRBD1 matching over 7 bases. Germline V CDR1 and CDR2: SNHLY, FYNNEI. V dropped 2 bases and J dropped 3; count of bases not matched to a gene: 3. The CDR3 runs to 15 residues. Written as DNA, the CDR3 is TGTGCCAGCAGTGAATCTACAGGGGCTAATGAAAAACTGTTTTTT. Translating gives CASSESTGANEKLFF.

The V gene is TRBV16, the J gene TRBJ1-6, with D perhaps matching TRBD1 (6 bases). The V gene's germline CDR1 is KGHSY and CDR2 FQNENV. Trimming removed 0 bases at V and 5 bases at J, with 8 bases between. This CDR3 region has 15 residues. The CDR3 nucleotides read TGTGCCAGCAGCCAATCACAGGGCAATAATTCACCCCTCCACTTT. Protein: CASSQSQGNNSPLHF.

Only one count was recorded for this clone. V and J are TRBV5-1 and TRBJ1-3; possible D gene TRBD1, 5 bases. With 0 bases removed from V and 0 bases from J, the gap between germline ends came to 10 bases. Germline CDR1 is SGHRS and CDR2 is YFSETQ. CDR3 length: 16 amino acids. The CDR3 DNA sequence: TGCGCCAGCAGCTTGGAGGGACTAAGCTCTGGAAACACCATATATTTT. It yields the protein CASSLEGLSSGNTIYF.

This sequence joins TRBV4-2 and TRBJ1-1; 10 nucleotides match TRBD1. Looked up from germline, CDR1 is LGHNA and CDR2 is YNFKEQ. The CDR3 is 20 amino acids. With V trimmed by 4 bases and J by 6 bases, 23 bases remained unmatched. The CDR3 DNA reads TGTGCCAGCAGCCGGGCACCGGGACAGGGGTCCCCCTTGGGCCTCGCTGAAGCTTTCTTT. It encodes CASSRAPGQGSPLGLAEAFF.

The J gene is TRBJ2-1, the V gene TRBV7-8; D is unresolved. CDR1 is SGHVS, CDR2 FQNEAQ, per germline. This CDR3 comprises 18 residues. Trimming shortened V by 1 base and J by 4 bases, and 20 bases separated the two germline ends. CDR3 nucleotide sequence: TGTGCCAGCAGCTTAGAGTTTTTGGCAGGCGACCCGTACAATGAGCAGTTCTTC. Translating gives CASSLEFLAGDPYNEQFF.

V usage is TRBV19 and J usage is TRBJ1-3; D gene ambiguous. The CDR3 has 15 amino acids. Germline V gene lookup returns CDR1 LNHDA and CDR2 SQIVND (reference sequence). The V gene lost 5 bases and the J gene lost 0 bases, with 11 bases spanning the gap. The CDR3 is CASSPTGSSGNTIYF. The CDR3 DNA follows: TGTGCCAGTAGTCCGACGGGAAGCTCTGGAAACACCATATATTTT.

The chain is built from TRBV6-4 and TRBJ1-2, with 9 bases that match TRBD1. This CDR3 has 15 residues. Germline CDR1 reads MRHNA; CDR2 reads SNTAGT. The V gene end was trimmed by 6 bases and the J gene end by 8 bases; junction bases not matched to a gene: 13. CDR3 DNA sequence: TGTGCCAGCAGACCGTCGGGACAGGGCGCGGAAGGCTACACCTTC. Its protein is CASRPSGQGAEGYTF.

V is TRBV6-1 and J is TRBJ1-4; D is unclear. The germline V and J ends were trimmed by 7 bases and 3 bases, with 12 bases remaining between them. The V gene's germline CDR1 is MNHNS and CDR2 SASEGT. The CDR3 covers 14 residues. CDR3 in DNA: TGTGCCAGCAAAGAATTAGATTCTAATGAAAAACTGTTTTTT. Protein: CASKELDSNEKLFF.

For the CDR3, the DNA is TGTGCCAGCAGCGTTTCCGGGAGGAACACTGAAGCTTTCTTT. Translating gives CASSVSGRNTEAFF. The chain couples TRBV9 to TRBJ1-1; D is unresolved. V lost 2 bases and J lost 1, with 9 bases in between. CDR3 size: 14 residues. Germline-derived CDR1 and CDR2 are SGDLS and YYNGEE.

V is TRBV19 and J is TRBJ2-5; no clear D gene. CDR1 and CDR2 from the germline V gene are LNHDA and SQIVND (reference sequence). Deletions cut 5 bases from V and 5 bases from J, with 6 bases between. The CDR3 spans 11 residues. The CDR3 reads CASSEWETQYF. The CDR3 DNA reads TGTGCCAGTAGTGAGTGGGAGACCCAGTACTTC.

This clone was observed a single time. CDR3 amino acids: CASSYLAGGPYEQYF. The CDR3 DNA reads TGCGCCAGCAGCTATTTAGCGGGGGGGCCGTACGAGCAGTACTTC. The chain combines TRBV5-1 with TRBJ2-7, with TRBD2 identical over 11 bases. The V gene end was trimmed by 3 bases and the J gene end by 4 bases; junction bases not matched to a gene: 6. The CDR3 loop spans 15 amino acids. Germline loops: CDR1 SGHRS, CDR2 YFSETQ.